One and the same sample provided the 23 T cell receptor beta chains below, sequenced in a study of T cells in Graves' hyperthyroidism and ophthalmopathy. What was amplified from RNA transcripts were TCR beta CDR3 regions. RT-PCR in the first round (using the HTBI primer set) targeted the TCR CDR3. TCRdb analysed the multiplex PCR reads with MiXCR anew, one entry per CDR3 protein. The sample contains 750,000 to 900,000 distinct CDR3 sequences, more than 30% of which appear only once. The sequenced material came from blood. The origin of the receptors is a man between 18 and 29 years old with Graves' hyperthyroidism.

The rearrangement joins TRBV9 to TRBJ2-7; D perhaps matches TRBD1 (6 bases). This CDR3 has 14 residues. Germline V gene lookup returns CDR1 SGDLS and CDR2 YYNGEE. The V gene lost 6 bases and the J gene lost 3 bases, with 16 bases spanning the gap. Here the CDR3 DNA reads TGTGCCAGCACCCACAGGGCCATAAACTACGAGCAGTACTTC. Translation: CASTHRAINYEQYF.

Worth noting for this clonotype: A read error may be the cause here, since a much bigger clone is one base away. The CDR3 does not end in the conserved phenylalanine or tryptophan, so this is likely a read error. The genes are TRBV19 and TRBJ1-1; D is unresolved. V was shortened by 6 bases and J by 3 bases, with 11 bases between the two germline ends. Germline V gene sequence: CDR1 LNHDA, CDR2 SQIVND (reference sequence). The CDR3 is 13 residues long. CDR3 nucleotide sequence: TGTGCCAGTAGCCGCAGAGTATACACTGAAGCTTTCTCT. Protein product: CASSRRVYTEAFS.

This clonotype was observed a few times. The chain has TRBV13 and TRBJ1-5; D remains ambiguous. CDR1 and CDR2 (germline): PRHDT, FYEKMQ (reference sequence). The CDR3 totals 13 residues. The ends were cut back, 5 bases at V and 8 bases at J, with 13 bases in the middle. CDR3 residues: CASSHDYPEPQHF. The CDR3 DNA reads as TGTGCCAGCAGCCATGATTATCCGGAGCCCCAGCATTTT.

This chain uses TRBV11-3 with TRBJ2-7; tentative D call: TRBD1 (8 bases). Germline-derived CDR1 and CDR2 are SGHNT and YENEEA. Trimming pared 5 bases from V and 0 bases from J, leaving 20 bases between. The CDR3 is made up of 17 amino acids. The CDR3: CASSQGERDRSSYEQYF. The CDR3 DNA sequence: TGTGCCAGCAGCCAAGGTGAGCGGGACAGGAGCTCCTACGAGCAGTACTTC.

The V gene is TRBV5-5, the J gene TRBJ2-5; a possible D gene is TRBD1 (6 bases). This CDR3 spans 15 amino acids. Per the germline V gene, CDR1 is SGHKS and CDR2 is YYEKEE (reference sequence). V lost 4 bases and J lost 5, with 18 bases in between. This chain's CDR3 is CASSHKPTGRETQYF. The CDR3 coding sequence is TGTGCCAGCAGCCATAAACCGACAGGACGTGAGACCCAGTACTTC.

This clonotype has more than one count but fewer than ten. The chain links TRBV7-2 to TRBJ2-5, with 8 bases identical to TRBD2. This CDR3 region has 16 residues. V lost 3 bases, J lost 5 bases, and 11 bases stayed unmatched. CDR1 is SGHTA, CDR2 FQGNSA, per germline. The CDR3 DNA reads as TGTGCCAGCAGCTTGGCCGGGGGGGGCACCGAGGAGACCCAGTACTTC. Its translation is CASSLAGGGTEETQYF. Looking up the rest from reference TRBV7-2 and TRBJ2-5 gives the full variable domain: GAGVSQSPSNKVTEKGKDVELRCDPISGHTALYWYRQSLGQGLEFLIYFQGNSAPDKSGLPSDRFSAERTGGSVSTLTIQRTQQEDSAVYLCASSLAGGGTEETQYFGPGTRLLVL.

There are many counts of this clonotype. V usage is TRBV19 and J usage is TRBJ1-2; the D is unclear. The germline CDR1 and CDR2 sequences are LNHDA and SQIVND (reference sequence). Between the trimmed V and J ends, which lost 3 bases and 5 bases, there was a span of 16 bases. CDR3 size: 15 residues. The CDR3 here is CASSIEAKTFYGYTF. Here the CDR3 DNA reads TGTGCCAGTAGTATTGAGGCCAAAACCTTTTATGGCTACACCTTC.

This clonotype was observed at least ten times. This sequence joins TRBV24-1 and TRBJ2-7; 7 bases map to TRBD1. V lost 6 bases to trimming and J lost 7 bases; unmatched junction nucleotides: 11. The CDR3 loop spans 14 amino acids. The germline V gene has CDR1 KGHDR and CDR2 SFDVKD. In DNA form, the CDR3 reads TGTGCCACCAGTTCCGACAGGGCCCCTTCGGAGCAGTACTTC. Encoded protein: CATSSDRAPSEQYF.

This clonotype has a count of ten or more. The V call is TRBV29-1, the J call TRBJ2-2; D may correspond to TRBD1 or TRBD2 (5 bases each). V gave up 1 base and J gave up 5 bases, with 11 bases separating them. This CDR3 contains 14 residues. The germline V gene encodes CDR1 SQVTM and CDR2 ANQGSEA. CDR3 bases: TGCAGCGTTGAAGGGGGACGAAGGACCGGGGAGCTGTTTTTT. Its translation: CSVEGGRRTGELFF.

The genes are TRBV7-2 and TRBJ1-3, with D maybe TRBD1 (5 bases). Germline CDR1 and CDR2: SGHTA and FQGNSA. The CDR3 is 15 residues long. V was clipped by 5 bases and J by 3 bases, with 14 bases between them. For the CDR3, the DNA is TGTGCCAGCAGCCCAGGGCCGGAAAGTGGAAACACCATATATTTT. Translating it yields CASSPGPESGNTIYF.

In its sample, this clonotype was seen a few times. The chain couples TRBV3-1 to TRBJ1-4; D unclear. V lost 3 bases, J lost 5 bases, and 10 bases lay in between. CDR3 length: 14 residues. CDR1 and CDR2 (germline): LGHDT, YNNKEL (reference sequence). The CDR3 spells CASSQTGRNEKLFF. CDR3 DNA sequence: TGTGCCAGCAGCCAGACGGGCCGCAATGAAAAACTGTTTTTT. The complete variable domain, with remaining parts taken from reference TRBV3-1 and TRBJ1-4, reads DTAVSQTPKYLVTQMGNDKSIKCEQNLGHDTMYWYKQDSKKFLKIMFSYNNKELIINETVPNRFSPKSPDKAHLNLHINSLELGDSAVYFCASSQTGRNEKLFFGSGTQLSVL.

This clonotype was recorded many times. The rearrangement uses TRBV7-8 and TRBJ1-1, with a tentative D call TRBD1 (6 bases). The CDR3 has 12 residues. CDR1 SGHVS and CDR2 FQNEAQ come from the germline V gene. V lost 5 bases and J lost 7, with 11 bases in between. The CDR3 sequence: CASSPWTDEAFF. The CDR3 DNA follows: TGTGCCAGCAGCCCTTGGACAGATGAAGCTTTCTTT. Based on the CDR3 plus reference TRBV7-8 and TRBJ1-1, the full variable domain is GAGVSQSPRYKVAKRGQDVALRCDPISGHVSLFWYQQALGQGPEFLTYFQNEAQLDKSGLPSDRFFAERPEGSVSTLKIQRTQQEDSAVYLCASSPWTDEAFFGQGTRLTVV.

Comments on this clonotype: A much larger clone lies a single base off, so this may be a read error. The chain employs TRBV12-3 or TRBV12-4 and TRBJ1-1, with D uncertain. The CDR3 has 12 amino acids. The CDR3 sequence: CVSSLREFEAFF. In nucleotides, the CDR3 is TGTGTCAGCAGTTTACGAGAATTCGAAGCTTTCTTT.

This chain connects TRBV12-3 or TRBV12-4 to TRBJ1-1, with no clear D. The CDR3 length is 14 residues. Trimming left V 4 bases short and J 7 bases short, with 16 bases between. The CDR3 spells CASSSVGGLGEAFF. The CDR3 DNA reads TGTGCCAGCAGTTCAGTGGGAGGGTTGGGTGAAGCTTTCTTT.

In its sample, this clonotype was seen once. V and J are TRBV5-1 and TRBJ2-7; D might be TRBD1 (7 bases). This CDR3 has 14 residues. Germline values: CDR1 SGHRS, CDR2 YFSETQ. The germline V and J ends were trimmed by 5 bases and 5 bases, with 17 bases remaining between them. The CDR3 here is CASSPDQGGDEQYF. In nucleotides, the CDR3 is TGCGCCAGCAGTCCCGACCAGGGGGGCGACGAGCAGTACTTC.

This clonotype has ten or more counts. The chain couples TRBV2 to TRBJ1-4; D is unclear. This CDR3 contains 13 residues. CDR1 is SNHLY, CDR2 FYNNEI, per germline. V lost 9 bases, J lost 6 bases, and 14 bases lay in between. The CDR3 is CARRTQDDEKLFF. The CDR3 region has the DNA TGTGCCAGAAGGACCCAGGACGATGAAAAACTGTTTTTT.

Worth noting for this clonotype: A much larger clone is a single base away; this may be a read error. The chain carries TRBV7-9 and TRBJ2-7, with D unclear. V gave up 3 bases and J gave up 3 bases, with 12 bases separating them. The germline CDR1 and CDR2 sequences are SEHNR and FQNEAQ (reference sequence). This CDR3 contains 14 residues. The CDR3 region is CASSFEGSYYEQYF. CDR3 in DNA: TGTGCCAGCAGCTTCGAAGGGTCTTACTACGAGCAGTACTTC.

The chain couples TRBV7-9 to TRBJ1-2; D gene ambiguous. Trimming shortened V by 2 bases and J by 5 bases, and 21 bases separated the two germline ends. There are 17 residues in the CDR3. In germline, CDR1 is SEHNR, CDR2 FQNEAQ (reference sequence). The CDR3 DNA is TGTGCCAGCAGCTTACTACGCGGCCCAGAGGGAAGATATGGCTACACCTTC. It is translated as CASSLLRGPEGRYGYTF.

For this clonotype: A junction end diverges from the germline sequence, so it may reflect a read error. The chain couples TRBV3-1 to TRBJ1-1; D unresolved. Germline V lookup: CDR1 LGHDT, CDR2 YNNKEL (reference sequence). The CDR3 sequence is 15 residues long. Here the CDR3 DNA reads TGTGCCACCAGCCAAGAGGGAAGAGGGAACACTGAAGCTTTCTTT. Translated: CATSQEGRGNTEAFF.

There are a few counts of this clonotype. The CDR3 region has the DNA TGTGCCAGCAGCTCGCAGACCGGGATGACTGAAGCTTTCTTT. It translates to CASSSQTGMTEAFF. This chain links TRBV7-2 with TRBJ1-1; no definite D call. V gave up 4 bases and J gave up 5 bases, with 14 bases separating them. Germline loops: CDR1 SGHTA, CDR2 FQGNSA. The CDR3 has 14 amino acids.

This clonotype came up a few times. The V call is TRBV7-9, the J call TRBJ2-7, with D tentatively TRBD1 (6 bases). The CDR3 length is 12 residues. Germline values: CDR1 SEHNR, CDR2 FQNEAQ (reference sequence). The V and J ends lost 9 bases and 0 bases respectively, with 9 bases between them. The DNA for the CDR3 is TGTGCCAGTACAGGGAACTCCTACGAGCAGTACTTC. It is translated as CASTGNSYEQYF.

With respect to this clonotype: A read error may produce the germline difference seen at one junction end. V gene TRBV13 combines with J gene TRBJ2-5, with 11 bases identical to TRBD2. This CDR3 is 18 amino acids long. CDR1 is PRHDT, CDR2 FYEKMQ, per germline (reference sequence). The CDR3 region is CASSYTPTSGTSGENQYF. CDR3 coding DNA: TGTGCCAGCAGTTATACACCGACTAGCGGGACGTCCGGAGAGAACCAGTACTTC.

This clonotype was seen repeatedly, ten times or more. The rearrangement links TRBV7-2 to TRBJ2-7; 8 bases are a match to TRBD1. The CDR3 is made up of 15 amino acids. Per the germline V gene, CDR1 is SGHTA and CDR2 is FQGNSA. V lost 3 bases, J lost 5 bases, and 9 bases stayed unmatched. The CDR3 loop is CASSFDRDRYHEQYF. In DNA, the CDR3 is TGTGCCAGCAGCTTTGACCGGGACAGGTACCACGAGCAGTACTTC.